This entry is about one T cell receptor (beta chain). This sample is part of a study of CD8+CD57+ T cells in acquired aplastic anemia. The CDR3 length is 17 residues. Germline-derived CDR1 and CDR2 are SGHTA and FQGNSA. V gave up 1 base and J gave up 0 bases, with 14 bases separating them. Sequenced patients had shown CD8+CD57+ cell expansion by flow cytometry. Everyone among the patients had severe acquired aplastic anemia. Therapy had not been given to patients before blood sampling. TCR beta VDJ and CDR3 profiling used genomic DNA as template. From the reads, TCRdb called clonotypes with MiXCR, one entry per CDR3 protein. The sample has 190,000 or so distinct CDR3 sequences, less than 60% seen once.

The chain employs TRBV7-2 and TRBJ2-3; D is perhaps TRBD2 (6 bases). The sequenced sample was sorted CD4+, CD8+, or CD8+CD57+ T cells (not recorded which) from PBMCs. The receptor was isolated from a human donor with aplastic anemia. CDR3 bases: TGTGCCAGCAGCTTAGGGTCGGCGGGGCCTAGCACAGATACGCAGTATTTT. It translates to CASSLGSAGPSTDTQYF.